A selection of T cell receptor beta chains follows, all from one sample in a study of blood T cells in healthy people across ages. A single record per CDR3 protein comes from TCRdb applying MiXCR to the 5' RACE reads. Among fewer than 600,000 distinct CDR3 sequences listed, about 26% were seen once. These sequences were also reported in another study, on T cells of mothers and their children.

What was sequenced was blood. These receptors all come from a boy younger than 10 in good health. Each CDR3 is given with its conserved first and last residue. A D gene is named only where the DNA matches it firmly. Clone size is not always given. Where it is, it says once, few, many or a class for expanded clones.

clone_size: few; v_call: TRBV29-1; d_call: -; j_call: TRBJ2-3; cdr3_aa: CSVEDQRDTQYF; cdr3_nt: TGCAGCGTTGAAGATCAACGGGATACGCAGTATTTT
clone_size: -; v_call: TRBV5-6; d_call: TRBD2; j_call: TRBJ2-7; cdr3_aa: CASSLILAGGYEQYF; cdr3_nt: TGTGCCAGCAGCTTAATTCTAGCGGGAGGGTACGAGCAGTACTTC
clone_size: -; v_call: TRBV7-9; d_call: -; j_call: TRBJ2-2; cdr3_aa: CASSFYTANTGELFF; cdr3_nt: TGTGCCAGCAGCTTCTATACAGCGAACACCGGGGAGCTGTTTTTT
clone_size: few; v_call: TRBV4-3; d_call: TRBD2; j_call: TRBJ2-7; cdr3_aa: CASSPLEVGGGVAYEQYF; cdr3_nt: TGCGCCAGCAGCCCTCTCGAGGTCGGGGGAGGGGTAGCCTACGAGCAGTACTTC
clone_size: -; v_call: TRBV27; d_call: -; j_call: TRBJ2-7; cdr3_aa: CASKGQWGSYEQYF; cdr3_nt: TGTGCCAGCAAGGGTCAATGGGGCAGCTACGAGCAGTACTTC
clone_size: once; v_call: TRBV6-1; d_call: TRBD2; j_call: TRBJ2-1; cdr3_aa: CASSPTVTPSGGTDEQFF; cdr3_nt: TGTGCCAGCAGTCCCACTGTGACCCCTAGCGGGGGCACGGATGAGCAGTTCTTC
clone_size: few; v_call: TRBV30; d_call: -; j_call: TRBJ2-7; cdr3_aa: CAWSGPGYEQYF; cdr3_nt: TGTGCCTGGAGTGGCCCCGGCTACGAGCAGTACTTC
clone_size: few; v_call: TRBV3-1; d_call: -; j_call: TRBJ1-2; cdr3_aa: CASSQDPGGIGGYTF; cdr3_nt: TGTGCCAGCAGCCAAGATCCCGGAGGTATCGGGGGCTACACCTTC
clone_size: -; v_call: TRBV5-1; d_call: -; j_call: TRBJ1-4; cdr3_aa: CASSPYSGTNEKLFF; cdr3_nt: TGCGCCAGCAGCCCCTACAGCGGAACTAATGAAAAACTGTTTTTT
clone_size: -; v_call: TRBV20-1; d_call: TRBD2; j_call: TRBJ2-5; cdr3_aa: CSGTAAGVQETQYF; cdr3_nt: TGCAGTGGAACGGCAGCGGGGGTCCAAGAGACCCAGTACTTC
clone_size: once; v_call: TRBV4-2; d_call: -; j_call: TRBJ1-2; cdr3_aa: CASSQEFHAEANYGYTF; cdr3_nt: TGTGCCAGCAGCCAAGAGTTTCATGCCGAAGCTAACTATGGCTACACCTTC
clone_size: -; v_call: TRBV5-5; d_call: -; j_call: TRBJ1-2; cdr3_aa: CASSLATGGTDYGYTF; cdr3_nt: TGTGCCAGCAGCTTGGCCACGGGGGGAACTGACTATGGCTACACCTTC
clone_size: few; v_call: TRBV20-1; d_call: TRBD2; j_call: TRBJ2-7; cdr3_aa: CSARSGGSGSYEQYF; cdr3_nt: TGCAGTGCTAGGTCTGGCGGTAGCGGGTCTTACGAGCAGTACTTC
clone_size: -; v_call: TRBV21-1; d_call: -; j_call: TRBJ1-2; cdr3_aa: CARQGLPPYGYTF; cdr3_nt: TGTGCCAGGCAGGGCCTCCCTCCCTATGGCTACACCTTC
clone_size: -; v_call: TRBV4-1; d_call: TRBD2; j_call: TRBJ2-2; cdr3_aa: CASSLILAGGGTGELFF; cdr3_nt: TGCGCCAGCAGCCTGATCCTAGCGGGAGGCGGCACCGGGGAGCTGTTTTTT
clone_size: few; v_call: TRBV29-1; d_call: TRBD1; j_call: TRBJ2-7; cdr3_aa: CSVIRDRGYEQYF; cdr3_nt: TGCAGCGTGATCCGGGACAGGGGCTACGAGCAGTACTTC
clone_size: -; v_call: TRBV7-9; d_call: -; j_call: TRBJ2-7; cdr3_aa: CASSLGSGPSTSGKYF; cdr3_nt: TGTGCCAGCAGCTTAGGGTCGGGACCCAGCACTTCAGGGAAGTACTTC
clone_size: few; v_call: TRBV6-2/TRBV6-3; d_call: -; j_call: TRBJ1-2; cdr3_aa: CASSHGDGYTF; cdr3_nt: TGTGCCAGCAGCCACGGGGATGGCTACACCTTC
clone_size: -; v_call: TRBV12-3/TRBV12-4; d_call: TRBD2; j_call: TRBJ2-3; cdr3_aa: CASSPTTSGSEDAQYF; cdr3_nt: TGTGCCAGCAGTCCCACGACTAGCGGGAGTGAAGATGCGCAATATTTT
clone_size: -; v_call: TRBV27; d_call: -; j_call: TRBJ2-4; cdr3_aa: CASSLSGRF; cdr3_nt: TGTGCCAGCAGTTTATCGGGCAGGTTC
clone_size: -; v_call: TRBV14; d_call: -; j_call: TRBJ2-3; cdr3_aa: CASSQDGRVGDHTDTQYF; cdr3_nt: TGTGCCAGCAGCCAAGATGGAAGGGTGGGGGACCACACAGATACGCAGTATTTT
clone_size: -; v_call: TRBV7-9; d_call: TRBD1; j_call: TRBJ1-2; cdr3_aa: CASIPWGQLSYTF; cdr3_nt: TGTGCCAGCATCCCTTGGGGACAGCTAAGCTACACCTTC
clone_size: -; v_call: TRBV7-2; d_call: -; j_call: TRBJ2-6; cdr3_aa: CASSSSGAGANVLTF; cdr3_nt: TGTGCCAGCAGCTCATCAGGGGCTGGGGCCAACGTCCTGACTTTC
clone_size: -; v_call: TRBV6-1; d_call: -; j_call: TRBJ2-2; cdr3_aa: CASSVWGTGELFF; cdr3_nt: TGTGCCAGCAGTGTTTGGGGCACCGGGGAGCTGTTTTTT
clone_size: -; v_call: TRBV29-1; d_call: -; j_call: TRBJ1-1; cdr3_aa: CSVVLGFNTEAFF; cdr3_nt: TGCAGCGTTGTTCTGGGGTTTAACACTGAAGCTTTCTTT
clone_size: -; v_call: TRBV12-3/TRBV12-4; d_call: TRBD1; j_call: TRBJ2-7; cdr3_aa: CASSSGTGAHSYEQYF; cdr3_nt: TGTGCCAGCAGTTCTGGGACAGGGGCCCATTCCTACGAGCAGTACTTC
clone_size: -; v_call: TRBV25-1; d_call: TRBD1; j_call: TRBJ2-7; cdr3_aa: CASSEFQGTGDEQYF; cdr3_nt: TGTGCCAGCAGTGAATTTCAGGGGACAGGGGACGAGCAGTACTTC
clone_size: few; v_call: TRBV7-9; d_call: -; j_call: TRBJ2-1; cdr3_aa: CASSSNPNEQFF; cdr3_nt: TGTGCCAGCAGTTCTAACCCCAATGAGCAGTTCTTC
clone_size: -; v_call: TRBV9; d_call: -; j_call: TRBJ2-5; cdr3_aa: CASSVEYKGETQYF; cdr3_nt: TGTGCCAGCAGCGTAGAGTATAAGGGGGAGACCCAGTACTTC
clone_size: -; v_call: TRBV30; d_call: TRBD2; j_call: TRBJ2-3; cdr3_aa: CAWKGTSASTDTQYF; cdr3_nt: TGTGCCTGGAAGGGGACTAGCGCCAGCACAGATACGCAGTATTTT
clone_size: -; v_call: TRBV5-5; d_call: -; j_call: TRBJ1-1; cdr3_aa: CASSLSGFEGTEAFF; cdr3_nt: TGTGCCAGCAGCCTGTCAGGGTTCGAGGGCACTGAAGCTTTCTTT
clone_size: few; v_call: TRBV4-3; d_call: TRBD2; j_call: TRBJ2-1; cdr3_aa: CASSLSGRRPYNEQFF; cdr3_nt: TGCGCCAGCAGCCTGAGCGGGAGAAGGCCCTACAATGAGCAGTTCTTC
clone_size: -; v_call: TRBV20-1; d_call: -; j_call: TRBJ2-3; cdr3_aa: CSARGFLGINTDTQYF; cdr3_nt: TGCAGTGCTAGAGGCTTTCTCGGTATAAACACAGATACGCAGTATTTT
clone_size: few; v_call: TRBV5-4; d_call: TRBD2; j_call: TRBJ2-1; cdr3_aa: CASSLVAGEANEQFF; cdr3_nt: TGTGCCAGCAGCTTGGTTGCGGGAGAGGCCAATGAGCAGTTCTTC
clone_size: -; v_call: TRBV10-3; d_call: -; j_call: TRBJ2-7; cdr3_aa: CAISPGPTTSYEQYF; cdr3_nt: TGTGCCATCAGTCCGGGACCTACGACTTCCTACGAGCAGTACTTC
clone_size: once; v_call: TRBV4-3; d_call: -; j_call: TRBJ2-5; cdr3_aa: CASSQGQATGEQYF; cdr3_nt: TGCGCCAGCAGCCAAGGGCAGGCCACGGGGGAGCAGTACTTC
clone_size: many; v_call: TRBV5-1; d_call: TRBD1; j_call: TRBJ1-1; cdr3_aa: CASSLLDRGGEAFF; cdr3_nt: TGCGCCAGCAGCTTGTTGGACAGGGGAGGTGAAGCTTTCTTT
clone_size: -; v_call: TRBV19; d_call: TRBD1; j_call: TRBJ2-5; cdr3_aa: CASSSKQGAQETQYF; cdr3_nt: TGTGCCAGTAGTTCAAAACAGGGGGCACAAGAGACCCAGTACTTC
clone_size: many; v_call: TRBV5-4; d_call: -; j_call: TRBJ2-5; cdr3_aa: CASSLVTQETQYF; cdr3_nt: TGTGCCAGCAGCTTGGTGACGCAAGAGACCCAGTACTTC
clone_size: -; v_call: TRBV29-1; d_call: -; j_call: TRBJ2-5; cdr3_aa: CSVASPPGTQETQYF; cdr3_nt: TGCAGCGTTGCAAGCCCCCCAGGGACCCAAGAGACCCAGTACTTC
clone_size: -; v_call: TRBV11-2; d_call: -; j_call: TRBJ2-4; cdr3_aa: CASGTTEAIQYF; cdr3_nt: TGTGCCAGCGGAACGACAGAGGCCATTCAGTACTTC
clone_size: -; v_call: TRBV2; d_call: -; j_call: TRBJ1-1; cdr3_aa: CASSEARTAFF; cdr3_nt: TGTGCCAGCAGTGAAGCCCGAACGGCTTTCTTT
clone_size: -; v_call: TRBV12-3/TRBV12-4; d_call: TRBD1; j_call: TRBJ2-5; cdr3_aa: CASSLGGTGDFVETQYF; cdr3_nt: TGTGCCAGCAGTTTAGGAGGGACAGGCGATTTTGTGGAGACCCAGTACTTC
clone_size: -; v_call: TRBV6-5; d_call: TRBD2; j_call: TRBJ2-5; cdr3_aa: CASSGHLAGASQYF; cdr3_nt: TGTGCCAGCAGTGGCCACCTAGCGGGGGCTTCCCAGTACTTC
clone_size: -; v_call: TRBV3-1; d_call: -; j_call: TRBJ1-6; cdr3_aa: CASSQDAAGRPLHF; cdr3_nt: TGTGCCAGCAGCCAAGATGCGGCAGGTAGACCCCTCCACTTT
clone_size: few; v_call: TRBV25-1; d_call: TRBD1; j_call: TRBJ1-1; cdr3_aa: CASSEWGGDSNTEAFF; cdr3_nt: TGTGCCAGCAGTGAATGGGGGGGGGACAGCAACACTGAAGCTTTCTTT
clone_size: -; v_call: TRBV7-2; d_call: TRBD2; j_call: TRBJ2-1; cdr3_aa: CASSFSGRAGNEQFF; cdr3_nt: TGTGCCAGCAGCTTTAGCGGGAGGGCTGGAAATGAGCAGTTCTTC
clone_size: -; v_call: TRBV6-1; d_call: -; j_call: TRBJ2-4; cdr3_aa: CDSSEQRVIKNIQYF; cdr3_nt: TGTGACAGCAGTGAACAGCGGGTCATTAAAAACATTCAGTACTTC
clone_size: -; v_call: TRBV4-1; d_call: -; j_call: TRBJ2-4; cdr3_aa: CASSQGGWGVLAKNIQYF; cdr3_nt: TGCGCCAGCAGCCAAGGGGGTTGGGGGGTCCTAGCCAAAAACATTCAGTACTTC
clone_size: few; v_call: TRBV12-3/TRBV12-4; d_call: TRBD1; j_call: TRBJ2-1; cdr3_aa: CASSFPGQGIGEQFF; cdr3_nt: TGTGCCAGCAGTTTTCCGGGACAGGGAATCGGGGAGCAGTTCTTC
clone_size: -; v_call: TRBV28; d_call: -; j_call: TRBJ2-6; cdr3_aa: CASRSLRVWSLGANVPTF; cdr3_nt: TGTGCCAGCAGATCCTTGAGGGTTTGGTCTCTGGGGGCCAACGTCCCGACTTTC
clone_size: few; v_call: TRBV5-1; d_call: -; j_call: TRBJ2-2; cdr3_aa: CASSFRGSDTGELFF; cdr3_nt: TGCGCCAGCAGCTTTCGAGGGAGCGACACCGGGGAGCTGTTTTTT
clone_size: -; v_call: TRBV28; d_call: -; j_call: TRBJ1-4; cdr3_aa: CASNSLRRGRRPNEKLFF; cdr3_nt: TGTGCCAGTAACTCCCTTAGGAGGGGACGCAGGCCTAATGAAAAACTGTTTTTT